The TCR beta chain described here comes from a study of T cells after yellow fever vaccination. Making TCR cDNA involved 5'RACE template switching, which added UMIs and a universal primer site. Each CDR3 protein gets one entry after TCRdb re-called the 5' RACE reads with MiXCR. The table has about 260,000 distinct CDR3 sequences, around 4.9% seen once; the top ten hold less than 3.5%. CDR1 is DFQATT and CDR2 is SNEGSKA in the germline V gene (reference sequence). V dropped 5 bases and J dropped 3 bases, with 10 bases sitting between them. CDR3 length: 12 residues. The origin of this receptor is a man between 18 and 35 years old who received the YFV17D yellow fever vaccine. V and J are TRBV20-1 and TRBJ1-1; the D is unclear. The sample here was CD4+ T cells sorted from PBMCs, taken on the day of the yellow fever booster vaccination. Written as DNA, the CDR3 is TGCAGTGCTGGGCCGAGGGACACTGAAGCTTTCTTT. This codes for CSAGPRDTEAFF.